These T cell receptor beta chains were read from a single sample in a study of T-cell memory formation after mild COVID-19. TCRdb itself ran the 5' RACE reads through MiXCR, one entry per CDR3 protein. This table holds 450,000 to 650,000 distinct CDR3 sequences, approximately 20% found once. Sequenced sample: PBMCs or a T cell subset sorted from them (not recorded which). Source of these receptors: an adult woman who had mild COVID-19 (a few samples of this study predate the infection). Cell type and time point are not known. The CDR3 runs from the conserved cysteine through the conserved F or W.

TRBJ2-5	TRBV12-3/TRBV12-4	18	CASPGLTSGRLRQETQYF
TRBJ2-7	TRBV29-1	15	CSVEEMGQGTYEQYF
TRBJ1-1	TRBV5-1	13	CASSATGPTEAFF
TRBJ1-1	TRBV5-5	13	CASSGRERAEAFF
TRBJ2-1	TRBV20-1	12	CSASGAGNEQFF
TRBJ2-5	TRBV14	15	CASSQEGRDRETQYF
TRBJ1-1	TRBV20-1	18	CSAPGQGAWRKDGIEAFF
TRBJ1-2	TRBV7-2	15	CASSEQGSPLYGYTF
TRBJ2-2	TRBV29-1	15	CSVASGLLNTGELFF
TRBJ1-2	TRBV19	12	CASTTGNYGYTF
TRBJ2-1	TRBV20-1	14	CSAISGSSFNEQFF
TRBJ2-1	TRBV6-2/TRBV6-3	13	CASSSVPHNEQFF
TRBJ2-1	TRBV25-1	14	CASSEVGRRGEQFF
TRBJ2-1	TRBV20-1	18	CSARDQAGPTYRHNEQFF
TRBJ1-1	TRBV20-1	14	CSFRVGQTNTEAFF
TRBJ2-1	TRBV3-1	15	CASSSSGSRTIAQFF
TRBJ1-1	TRBV24-1	16	CATSDLIPAGRFNAFF
TRBJ2-3	TRBV9	15	CASSVYPWPTDTQYF
TRBJ2-7	TRBV9	13	CASSQFLGFEQYF
TRBJ1-2	TRBV12-3/TRBV12-4	15	CASSSMDPSLYGYTF
TRBJ2-5	TRBV7-9	15	CASSLPGTGGETQYF
TRBJ1-1	TRBV15	16	CATSRDPAIKTEEAFF
TRBJ2-3	TRBV30	13	CAWNRRERDTQYF
TRBJ1-2	TRBV12-3/TRBV12-4	13	CASSLSALSGYTF
TRBJ2-7	TRBV10-3	14	CAISDTGVGDEQYF
TRBJ1-1	TRBV2	13	CATATGGITEAFF
TRBJ1-1	TRBV20-1	16	CSALYRDRGYDTEAFF
TRBJ2-7	TRBV4-1	14	CASSQVTQAYEQYF
TRBJ1-5	TRBV19	12	CASDRIDQPQHF
TRBJ2-1	TRBV11-1	16	CASSHGPNPTFNEQFF
TRBJ1-1	TRBV25-1	11	CASVQNTEAFF
TRBJ1-1	TRBV4-1	15	CASSQDEGADTEAFF
TRBJ2-1	TRBV18	15	CASSPGRRGYNEQFF
TRBJ2-2	TRBV6-6	12	CASSYGTRELFF
TRBJ1-2	TRBV6-6	12	CASSYSLADYTF
TRBJ2-7	TRBV7-3	16	CASRTSGQGSSYEQYF
TRBJ2-1	TRBV30	15	CAVQLAGGESNEQFF
TRBJ1-5	TRBV24-1	13	CATSDFDDQPQHF
TRBJ2-7	TRBV4-1	16	CASSPTSGGYSYEQYF
TRBJ2-7	TRBV4-1	16	CASSQDPRRGNYEQYF
TRBJ2-5	TRBV7-7	14	CASSLGAGGETQYF
TRBJ1-2	TRBV10-3	12	CAINNRDYGYTF
TRBJ1-3	TRBV12-3/TRBV12-4	15	CASSFSRSSGNTIYF
TRBJ2-5	TRBV12-3/TRBV12-4	15	CASGRLAGGLETQYF
TRBJ2-2	TRBV5-1	16	CASSSDRPGRTGELFF
TRBJ1-6	TRBV3-1	14	CASSQVEGSSPLHF
TRBJ2-5	TRBV9	16	CASSVSPDGGGETQYF
TRBJ2-2	TRBV20-1	13	CSWDRVGTGELFF
TRBJ1-1	TRBV5-6	13	CASSSAHWDEAFF
TRBJ2-1	TRBV7-2	16	CASSLEGTGSYNEQFF
TRBJ2-1	TRBV12-3/TRBV12-4	12	CASRQGGGEQFF
TRBJ1-1	TRBV18	12	CASSPQGGEAFF
TRBJ2-1	TRBV5-1	13	CASSLSSGHEQFF
TRBJ1-6	TRBV7-2	15	CASSLDRAYNSPLHF
TRBJ1-1	TRBV6-5	15	CASSSSGEGRTEAFF
TRBJ2-4	TRBV20-1	15	CSAPRDRGLENIQYF
TRBJ2-4	TRBV12-5	16	CASGTTGGPHKNIQYF
TRBJ1-4	TRBV20-1	16	CSAGRPTGLGNEKLFF
TRBJ2-7	TRBV15	15	CATSRELAGDYEQYF